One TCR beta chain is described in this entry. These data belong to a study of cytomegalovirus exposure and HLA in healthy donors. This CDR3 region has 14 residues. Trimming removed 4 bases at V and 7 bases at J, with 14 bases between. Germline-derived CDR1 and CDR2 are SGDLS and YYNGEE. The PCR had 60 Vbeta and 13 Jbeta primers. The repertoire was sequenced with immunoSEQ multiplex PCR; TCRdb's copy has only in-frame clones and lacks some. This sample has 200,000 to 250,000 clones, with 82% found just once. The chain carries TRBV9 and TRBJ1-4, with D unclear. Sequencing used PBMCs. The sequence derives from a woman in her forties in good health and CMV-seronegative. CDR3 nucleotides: TGTGCCAGCAGCACAACAGTAATCGCTGAAAAACTGTTTTTT. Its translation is CASSTTVIAEKLFF.